One sample yielded the 20 T cell receptor beta chains listed below, sequenced in a study of T-cell memory formation after mild COVID-19. From the 5' RACE reads, TCRdb called clonotypes with MiXCR, one entry per CDR3 protein. The table includes 250,000 to 300,000 distinct CDR3 sequences, roughly 15% detected once. Input material: PBMCs or a T cell subset sorted from them (not recorded which). These receptors all stem from a man between 18 and 29 years old who had mild COVID-19 (a few samples of this study predate the infection). Cell type and time point are not known.

The sample holds a few counts of this clonotype. The chain combines TRBV10-3 with TRBJ1-1; no definite D call. Germline CDR1 is ENHRY and CDR2 is SYGVKD. The CDR3 length is 13 residues. V lost 6 bases and J 3 bases, leaving 11 bases between the germline ends. CDR3 sequence (DNA): TGTGCCATCAGGGAAGCGGGGTACACTGAAGCTTTCTTT. Translating it yields CAIREAGYTEAFF.

This clonotype was found a few times. V and J are TRBV5-1 and TRBJ2-3, with D unresolved. Looked up from germline, CDR1 is SGHRS and CDR2 is YFSETQ. With 2 bases removed from V and 2 bases from J, the gap between germline ends came to 9 bases. The CDR3 loop spans 14 amino acids. The CDR3 reads CASSFRLNTDTQYF. CDR3 nucleotides: TGCGCCAGCAGCTTTCGACTGAACACAGATACGCAGTATTTT.

This clonotype has only a few counts. The genes are TRBV12-3 or TRBV12-4 and TRBJ1-1; the D gene is possibly TRBD1 (6 bases). The ends were cut back, 3 bases at V and 4 bases at J, with 9 bases in the middle. The CDR3 spans 13 residues. DNA for the CDR3: TGTGCCAGCAGTTTCAGGGGTCGCACTGAAGCTTTCTTT. Residues: CASSFRGRTEAFF.

This clonotype was picked up many times. The chain uses TRBV5-1 and TRBJ2-1; no definite D call. Germline assignment: CDR1 SGHRS and CDR2 YFSETQ. This CDR3 comprises 11 residues. Trimming removed 0 bases at V and 10 bases at J, with 5 bases between. The CDR3 DNA is TGCGCCAGCAGCTTGGGTCCAGAGCAGTTCTTC. Translation gives CASSLGPEQFF.

This clonotype was seen repeatedly, ten times or more. The V gene is TRBV7-2, the J gene TRBJ2-5, with a weak D call TRBD2 (5 bases). Deletions cut 2 bases from V and 4 bases from J, with 11 bases between. The CDR3 runs 14 residues. From germline, CDR1 is SGHTA and CDR2 FQGNSA. CDR3 amino acids: CASSLPGFRETQYF. The CDR3, as DNA: TGTGCCAGCAGCTTACCGGGGTTTCGAGAGACCCAGTACTTC.

This clonotype was detected a few times. The chain joins TRBV7-6 to TRBJ2-5; TRBD1 might be the D (6 bases). The germline gives CDR1 SGHVS, CDR2 FNYEAQ. The CDR3 sequence is 18 residues long. V was pared by 3 bases and J by 5 bases, with 25 bases between. Written as DNA, the CDR3 is TGTGCCAGCAGCTTTAGGGGGTGGGGTATCGGAGATTCGGAGACCCAGTACTTC. This translates into CASSFRGWGIGDSETQYF.

This sequence joins TRBV25-1 and TRBJ1-6; D is undetermined. The CDR3 contains 16 residues. Germline V gene lookup returns CDR1 MGHDK and CDR2 SYGVNS. V gave up 4 bases and J gave up 7 bases, with 17 bases separating them. The CDR3 nucleotides read TGTGCCAGCAGTGCTCTATCGGGAGGGTGGAATTCACCCCTCCACTTT. Its protein product is CASSALSGGWNSPLHF.

This rearrangement joins TRBV7-2 to TRBJ1-5, with TRBD1 matching 7 bases. Looked up from germline, CDR1 is SGHTA and CDR2 is FQGNSA. This CDR3 contains 17 residues. Trimming at V came to 5 bases and at J to 3 bases, leaving 13 bases not matched to a gene. CDR3 DNA sequence: TGTGCCAGCAGCGCATCTAGACCCGACAGGGTCAATCAGCCCCAGCATTTT. Translating it yields CASSASRPDRVNQPQHF.

This clonotype was seen a few times. CDR3 sequence: CASSFRPQHF. The CDR3 DNA follows: TGTGCCAGCAGTTTCCGGCCCCAGCATTTT. The chain couples TRBV28 to TRBJ1-5; D is unresolved. Germline assignment: CDR1 MDHEN and CDR2 SYDVKM. The germline V and J ends were trimmed by 3 bases and 9 bases, with 3 bases remaining between them. This CDR3 contains 10 residues. The full variable domain, its missing parts supplied by reference TRBV28 and TRBJ1-5, is DVKVTQSSRYLVKRTGEKVFLECVQDMDHENMFWYRQDPGLGLRLIYFSYDVKMKEKGDIPEGYSVSREKKERFSLILESASTNQTSMYLCASSFRPQHFGDGTRLSIL.

The V and J genes are TRBV6-5 and TRBJ1-3, with D perhaps TRBD1 (5 bases). The CDR3 has 16 amino acids. Germline assignment: CDR1 MNHEY and CDR2 SVGAGI. The V gene lost 0 bases and the J gene lost 3 bases, with 12 bases spanning the gap. CDR3 sequence: CASSYSAGQVGNTIYF. The CDR3 nucleotides read TGTGCCAGCAGTTACTCAGCGGGGCAGGTTGGAAACACCATATATTTT.

The chain joins TRBV6-2 or TRBV6-3 to TRBJ2-5; 12 positions match TRBD2. CDR3 size: 14 residues. The germline V gene encodes CDR1 MNHEY and CDR2 SVGEGT. Trimming at V came to 6 bases and at J to 3 bases, leaving 2 bases not matched to a gene. DNA of the CDR3: TGTGCCAGCAGGGGACTAGCGGGTGAAGAGACCCAGTACTTC. Its protein product is CASRGLAGEETQYF.

This chain uses TRBV6-2 or TRBV6-3 with TRBJ2-2, with 11 bases identical to TRBD2. The ends lost 8 bases at V and 4 bases at J; junction bases unmatched: 3. There are 14 residues in the CDR3. Per the germline V gene, CDR1 is MNHEY and CDR2 is SVGEGT. CDR3: CASRLAGGTGELFF. CDR3 nucleotide sequence: TGTGCCAGCCGGCTAGCGGGGGGCACCGGGGAGCTGTTTTTT.

This chain uses TRBV2 with TRBJ1-5; possible D gene TRBD1, 6 bases. CDR3 size: 16 residues. Per germline, CDR1 SNHLY and CDR2 FYNNEI. V was cut by 0 bases and J by 6 bases, with 15 bases left in between. CDR3 amino acids: CASSEASYRESQPQHF. CDR3 nucleotides: TGTGCCAGCAGTGAAGCCAGTTACAGGGAGAGTCAGCCCCAGCATTTT. Complete variable domain (other parts from reference TRBV2 and TRBJ1-5): EPEVTQTPSHQVTQMGQEVILRCVPISNHLYFYWYRQILGQKVEFLVSFYNNEISEKSEIFDDQFSVERPDGSNFTLKIRSTKLEDSAMYFCASSEASYRESQPQHFGDGTRLSIL.

This chain uses TRBV7-2 with TRBJ2-5; D is undetermined. Germline assignment: CDR1 SGHTA and CDR2 FQGNSA. The CDR3 length is 14 residues. V was pared by 5 bases and J by 4 bases, with 14 bases between. In nucleotides, the CDR3 is TGTGCCAGCAGCCCATCACCCCTAGGAGAGACCCAGTACTTC. Translating gives CASSPSPLGETQYF.

The chain joins TRBV5-1 to TRBJ2-1, with 8 bases aligning to TRBD1. V dropped 4 bases and J dropped 8; count of bases not matched to a gene: 5. The CDR3 loop spans 13 amino acids. Looked up from germline, CDR1 is SGHRS and CDR2 is YFSETQ. CDR3 residues: CASSPQGAYEQFF. For the CDR3, the DNA is TGCGCCAGCAGCCCTCAGGGGGCCTATGAGCAGTTCTTC.

This clonotype was detected only a few times. The chain employs TRBV7-3 and TRBJ2-3; 7 nucleotides align to TRBD2. The length of the CDR3 is 16 residues. Germline loops: CDR1 SGHTA, CDR2 FQGTGA. With 2 bases clipped from V and 4 bases from J, the junction kept 9 bases outside the gene matches. This CDR3 is CASSLSSGDAPDTQYF. CDR3 sequence (DNA): TGTGCCAGCAGCTTATCTAGCGGCGACGCCCCAGATACGCAGTATTTT.

In this sample, this clonotype turned up a few times. CDR3 coding DNA: TGCGCCAGCAGCCAAGATTCCCAGGCCTCTTGGTACGAGCAGTACTTC. Amino acid sequence: CASSQDSQASWYEQYF. This chain links TRBV4-3 with TRBJ2-7; D remains ambiguous. CDR1 LGHNA and CDR2 YSLEER come from the germline V gene. V was shortened by 0 bases and J by 4 bases, with 16 bases between the two germline ends. This CDR3 contains 16 residues.

This clonotype was recorded a few times. The chain is built from TRBV27 and TRBJ2-3; TRBD2 aligns across 10 bases. The J segment lost 5 bases and the V segment lost 3 bases, leaving 5 bases of the junction unmatched. CDR3 length equals 15 residues. Germline CDR1 MNHEY, CDR2 SMNVEV (reference sequence). CDR3 sequence: CASSFQRGGLDTQYF. The CDR3 DNA follows: TGTGCCAGCAGTTTCCAGCGGGGGGGCTTAGATACGCAGTATTTT.

The chain uses TRBV7-9 and TRBJ1-4; 7 bases agree with TRBD1. Germline trimming cut 4 bases from V and 8 bases from J; bases unmatched to any gene: 7. Germline V gene lookup returns CDR1 SEHNR and CDR2 FQNEAQ (reference sequence). The length of the CDR3 is 14 residues. CDR3 bases: TGTGCCAGCAGCTCTTCACCAGGGGGAGAAAAACTGTTTTTT. Protein product: CASSSSPGGEKLFF.

CDR3 region: CASSPPGADTEAFF. The CDR3 DNA reads TGCGCCAGCAGCCCTCCGGGGGCGGACACTGAAGCTTTCTTT. This sequence joins TRBV5-1 and TRBJ1-1, with a tentative D call TRBD1 (6 bases). Trimming removed 4 bases at V and 3 bases at J, with 13 bases between. There are 14 residues in the CDR3. Germline V lookup: CDR1 SGHRS, CDR2 YFSETQ.